The 16 T cell receptor beta chains presented below share a single source sample, sequenced in a study of blood T cell repertoires in COVID-19. TCRdb's table, derived via immunoSEQ multiplex PCR, lists solely in-frame clones and lacks some. The table lists 100,000 to 150,000 clones, more than 80% of them singletons. Sequences were obtained from peripheral blood. The source of these receptors is a woman over 75 with COVID-19, enrolled during active disease.

The sample holds one count of this clone. The chain uses TRBV3-1 (or the pseudogene TRBV3-2) and TRBJ2-1, with D perhaps TRBD2 (6 bases). The CDR3 is made up of 15 amino acids. Looked up from germline, CDR1 is LGHDT and CDR2 is YNNKEL (reference sequence). The V end was cut by 3 bases, the J end by 0 bases, with 9 bases between. The CDR3 loop reads CASSHTGVSYNEQFF. CDR3 sequence (DNA): TGTGCCAGCAGCCATACGGGAGTCTCCTACAATGAGCAGTTCTTC.

The chain joins TRBV5-6 to TRBJ1-5; D gene unclear. CDR1 and CDR2 (germline): SGHDT, YYEEEE. V was pared by 4 bases and J by 8 bases, with 13 bases between. The CDR3 loop spans 13 amino acids. The CDR3 here is CASSPFTGEPQHF. As DNA, the CDR3 is TGTGCCAGCAGCCCCTTTACTGGAGAGCCCCAGCATTTT.

J is TRBJ2-6 and V is TRBV5-1; tentative D call: TRBD1 (6 bases). Trimming cost V 4 bases and J 0 bases, with 8 bases left between them. Germline CDR1 and CDR2: SGHRS and YFSETQ. The CDR3 is made up of 15 amino acids. The DNA for the CDR3 is TGCGCCAGCAGCCACAGGGACTCTGGGGCCAACGTCCTGACTTTC. Its translation: CASSHRDSGANVLTF.

V gene TRBV7-2 combines with J gene TRBJ2-7; TRBD2 is a possible D gene (6 bases). V gave up 7 bases and J gave up 5 bases, with 21 bases separating them. Germline V lookup: CDR1 SGHTA, CDR2 FQGNSA. CDR3 size: 15 residues. CDR3 in amino acids: CASTLGGGRIHEQYF. As DNA, the CDR3 is TGTGCCAGCACTCTGGGGGGAGGCCGGATCCACGAGCAGTACTTC.

The chain carries TRBV6-5 and TRBJ2-1; TRBD2 matches 12 bases. Germline V lookup: CDR1 MNHEY, CDR2 SVGAGI. The trim removed 2 bases at V and 6 bases at J, leaving 2 bases unmatched. CDR3 length equals 15 residues. CDR3 residues: CASSYPLAGGNEQFF. CDR3 coding DNA: TGTGCCAGCAGTTACCCACTAGCGGGAGGCAATGAGCAGTTCTTC.

The chain recombines TRBV5-1 with TRBJ1-6; D is undetermined. This CDR3 is built from 13 residues. Per the germline V gene, CDR1 is SGHRS and CDR2 is YFSETQ. Trimming removed 7 bases at V and 8 bases at J, with 13 bases between. The CDR3 DNA is TGCGCCAGCGGTCTTGAAGAGGATTCACCCCTCCACTTT. It codes for CASGLEEDSPLHF.

The chain combines TRBV19 with TRBJ2-3, with 10 positions matching TRBD1. Per the germline V gene, CDR1 is LNHDA and CDR2 is SQIVND (reference sequence). Trimming cost V 3 bases and J 3 bases; bases outside gene matches: 6. This CDR3 has 16 residues. The CDR3 DNA reads TGTGCCAGTAGTATCGCGACAGGGGGCGGGACAGATACGCAGTATTTT. It yields the protein CASSIATGGGTDTQYF.

The rearrangement joins TRBV28 to TRBJ2-2; unclear D gene. The CDR3 loop spans 18 amino acids. The ends were cut back, 2 bases at V and 4 bases at J, with 20 bases in the middle. Looked up from germline, CDR1 is MDHEN and CDR2 is SYDVKM. The CDR3 region is CASSLVVSTDPITGELFF. CDR3 in DNA: TGTGCCAGCAGTTTAGTCGTCAGTACCGATCCGATCACCGGGGAGCTGTTTTTT.

The chain couples TRBV3-1 (or the pseudogene TRBV3-2) to TRBJ2-1, with 13 bases fitting TRBD2. V was clipped by 1 base and J by 5 bases; unmatched bases: 2. CDR1 and CDR2 (germline): LGHDT, YNNKEL (reference sequence). This CDR3 is 16 amino acids long. The CDR3 spells CASSQGGTSGNNEQFF. The CDR3 nucleotides read TGTGCCAGCAGCCAAGGGGGGACTAGCGGGAACAATGAGCAGTTCTTC.

The chain uses TRBV6-5 and TRBJ2-5, with D perhaps matching TRBD2 (6 bases). The CDR3 consists of 13 residues. Trimming took off 7 bases at V and 5 bases at J, with 14 bases between the two ends. Germline loops: CDR1 MNHEY, CDR2 SVGAGI. The CDR3 DNA reads as TGTGCCAGCACAGCTAGCGCAAGCGAGACCCAGTACTTC. It translates to CASTASASETQYF.

The CDR3 here is CASTVSGTAPYEQYF. The CDR3 nucleotides read TGTGCCAGCACCGTTAGCGGGACAGCCCCCTACGAGCAGTACTTC. This chain connects TRBV28 to TRBJ2-7; D might be TRBD2 (8 bases). Germline-derived CDR1 and CDR2 are MDHEN and SYDVKM. This CDR3 has 15 residues. Trimming removed 7 bases at V and 2 bases at J, with 18 bases between.

V usage is TRBV7-2 and J usage is TRBJ2-7; possible D gene TRBD2, 6 bases. With 1 base removed from V and 4 bases from J, the gap between germline ends came to 23 bases. The CDR3 consists of 18 residues. The germline V gene has CDR1 SGHTA and CDR2 FQGNSA. The CDR3 loop is CASSLGGGRYGVTYEQYF. DNA for the CDR3: TGTGCCAGCAGCTTAGGTGGGGGGAGATACGGGGTAACTTACGAGCAGTACTTC.

The chain is built from TRBV27 and TRBJ2-1, with D possibly being TRBD2 (6 bases). Germline values: CDR1 MNHEY, CDR2 SMNVEV (reference sequence). The CDR3 runs to 15 residues. The ends were cut back, 7 bases at V and 10 bases at J, with 23 bases in the middle. The CDR3 sequence: CASIERGGNREEQFF. CDR3 DNA sequence: TGTGCCAGCATAGAACGTGGCGGGAATAGGGAAGAGCAGTTCTTC.

The V gene is TRBV6-5, the J gene TRBJ2-2; D gene unclear. V lost 1 base and J lost 2, with 5 bases in between. CDR1 is MNHEY, CDR2 SVGAGI, per germline. The CDR3 sequence is 14 residues long. The CDR3 coding sequence is TGTGCCAGCAGTTACTACTCAAACACCGGGGAGCTGTTTTTT. Translating it yields CASSYYSNTGELFF.

V usage is TRBV3-1 (or the pseudogene TRBV3-2) and J usage is TRBJ1-1; 8 bases line up with TRBD1. Germline-derived CDR1 and CDR2 are LGHDT and YNNKEL (reference sequence). CDR3 size: 14 residues. Trimming took 1 base from V and 5 from J; bases not matched to a gene: 3. CDR3 sequence reads: CASSQGTGSTEAFF. CDR3 sequence (DNA): TGTGCCAGCAGCCAAGGGACAGGGAGTACTGAAGCTTTCTTT.

The chain couples TRBV28 to TRBJ2-1; 8 bases match TRBD2. Germline V CDR1 and CDR2: MDHEN, SYDVKM. V dropped 3 bases and J dropped 4; count of bases not matched to a gene: 5. The CDR3 spans 15 residues. DNA of the CDR3: TGTGCCAGCAGTTTTGTCCCTAGCGGGTACAATGAGCAGTTCTTC. The encoded protein is CASSFVPSGYNEQFF.